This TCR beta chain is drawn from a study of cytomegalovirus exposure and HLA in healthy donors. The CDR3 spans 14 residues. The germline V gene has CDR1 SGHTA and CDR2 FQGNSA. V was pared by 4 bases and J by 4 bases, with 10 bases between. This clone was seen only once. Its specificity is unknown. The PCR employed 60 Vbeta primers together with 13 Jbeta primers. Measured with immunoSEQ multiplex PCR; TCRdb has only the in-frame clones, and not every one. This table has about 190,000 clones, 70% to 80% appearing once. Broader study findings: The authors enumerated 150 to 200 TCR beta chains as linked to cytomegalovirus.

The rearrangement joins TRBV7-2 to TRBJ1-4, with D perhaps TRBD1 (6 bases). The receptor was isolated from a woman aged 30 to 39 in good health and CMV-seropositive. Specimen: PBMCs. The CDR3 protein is CASSSDSDNEKLFF. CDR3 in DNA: TGTGCCAGCAGCTCGGACAGTGATAATGAAAAACTGTTTTTT.